This T cell receptor beta chain appears in the sequencing data of a study of blood T cell repertoires in COVID-19. This clone was seen once. Trimming took 5 bases from V and 4 from J, leaving 11 bases between them. The CDR3 sequence is 13 residues long. Germline lookup yields CDR1 SGHTA and CDR2 FQGTGA. Per the original methods: Estimation of nucleated cell counts relied on the amplification of reference gene primers. TCRdb keeps only in-frame clones here, not all; method: immunoSEQ multiplex PCR. V and J calls plus clone size are reproduced from that table; the DNA served to infer D and trimming. The sample records fewer than 120,000 clones, 60% to 80% being singletons.

V usage is TRBV7-3 and J usage is TRBJ1-1, with D tentatively TRBD1 (5 bases). The sequence was obtained from a woman over 75 with active or convalescent COVID-19. The sample taken for sequencing was peripheral blood. The CDR3 sequence: CASSPGSGTEAFF. The CDR3 nucleotides are TGTGCCAGCAGCCCAGGGTCGGGCACTGAAGCTTTCTTT.